The rows below give T cell receptor beta chains drawn from one sample of a study of T cells after yellow fever vaccination. MiXCR, run by TCRdb on the 5' RACE reads, gives a single entry per CDR3 protein. Of around 500,000 distinct CDR3 sequences listed, about a fifth are singletons. This sample comprised PBMCs, obtained 20 to 25 days after the first yellow fever vaccination. The receptors come from a man younger than 35 who received the YFV17D yellow fever vaccine. Each CDR3 is given with its conserved first and last residue. The D gene is left open where the match is weak. Rows give clone size only sometimes, using once, few, many, or a class for an expanded clone.

v_gene	d_gene	abundance	j_gene	CDR3aa	CDR3nt
TRBV6-5	-	-	TRBJ1-2	CASSYWGGNYGYTF	TGTGCCAGCAGTTACTGGGGGGGGAACTATGGCTACACCTTC
TRBV21-1	-	few	TRBJ1-5	CASSPPVRLNQPQHF	TGTGCCAGCAGCCCGCCCGTCAGACTCAATCAGCCCCAGCATTTT
TRBV10-3	-	-	TRBJ2-6	CATEGSTGANVLTF	TGTGCCACGGAGGGGAGCACTGGGGCCAACGTCCTGACTTTC
TRBV7-9	TRBD1	few	TRBJ1-2	CASSLATGDYGYTF	TGTGCCAGCAGCTTAGCGACAGGGGACTATGGCTACACCTTC
TRBV27	-	-	TRBJ2-1	CASSSGLSYNEQFF	TGTGCCAGCAGTTCTGGACTGTCCTACAATGAGCAGTTCTTC
TRBV5-1	-	-	TRBJ2-3	CASSVDRPSTDTQYF	TGCGCCAGCAGCGTAGACAGGCCTAGCACAGATACGCAGTATTTT
TRBV30	-	few	TRBJ2-7	CAWSRLGWVGEQYF	TGTGCCTGGAGTCGGCTGGGCTGGGTGGGGGAGCAGTACTTC
TRBV7-9	-	-	TRBJ1-1	CASSSSETEAFF	TGTGCCAGCAGCTCCAGTGAAACTGAAGCTTTCTTT
TRBV28	-	-	TRBJ1-1	CASSPGWSTEAFF	TGTGCCAGCAGTCCCGGGTGGAGCACTGAAGCTTTCTTT
TRBV29-1	TRBD2	-	TRBJ2-3	CSVQRGAHPSTDTQYF	TGCAGCGTTCAGCGGGGGGCCCACCCTAGCACAGATACGCAGTATTTT
TRBV4-3	-	-	TRBJ1-1	CASSRKGEDTEAFF	TGCGCCAGCAGCCGCAAAGGAGAGGACACTGAAGCTTTCTTT
TRBV3-1	-	few	TRBJ2-1	CASSQDSATDYYEQFF	TGTGCCAGCAGCCAAGATTCAGCGACAGATTATTATGAGCAGTTCTTC
TRBV3-1	-	few	TRBJ2-6	CASSHGDMDSGANVLTF	TGTGCCAGCAGCCATGGGGACATGGACTCTGGGGCCAACGTCCTGACTTTC
TRBV7-2	-	few	TRBJ1-2	CASSLALEPFNYGYTF	TGTGCCAGCAGCTTAGCTTTGGAGCCATTCAACTATGGCTACACCTTC
TRBV7-2	-	-	TRBJ1-2	CASSFQDYGYTF	TGTGCCAGCAGCTTCCAGGACTATGGCTACACCTTC
TRBV19	TRBD1	-	TRBJ1-5	CASSMVRGQGGSNQPQHF	TGTGCCAGTAGTATGGTACGAGGACAGGGTGGAAGCAATCAGCCCCAGCATTTT
TRBV7-8	-	many	TRBJ2-7	CASSSGGVYEQYF	TGTGCCAGCAGCTCCGGAGGCGTCTACGAGCAGTACTTC
TRBV12-3/TRBV12-4	TRBD1	-	TRBJ1-2	CASSTRGLYGYTF	TGTGCCAGCAGTACCAGGGGGCTCTATGGCTACACCTTC
TRBV28	-	few	TRBJ2-5	CASGIYSETQYF	TGTGCCAGCGGGATTTATTCCGAGACCCAGTACTTC
TRBV5-1	TRBD1	-	TRBJ2-1	CASSPSPRGKNYDEQFF	TGCGCCAGCAGCCCTTCCCCCAGGGGGAAAAATTACGATGAGCAGTTCTTC
TRBV7-2	-	few	TRBJ2-1	CASSFVQNNEQFF	TGTGCCAGCAGCTTTGTACAGAACAATGAGCAGTTCTTC
TRBV27	TRBD1	-	TRBJ1-1	CASSPPTGTTGKGEAFF	TGTGCCAGCAGTCCGCCGACAGGGACGACGGGGAAAGGTGAAGCTTTCTTT
TRBV7-9	TRBD1	-	TRBJ1-1	CASSLQGGSEAFF	TGTGCCAGCAGCTTACAGGGGGGGTCTGAAGCTTTCTTT
TRBV29-1	-	many	TRBJ2-7	CSVDRGYEQYF	TGCAGCGTTGATCGGGGCTACGAGCAGTACTTC
TRBV12-3/TRBV12-4	TRBD2	few	TRBJ2-1	CASSLTSGGASYEQFF	TGTGCCAGCAGTTTGACTAGCGGGGGGGCATCGTATGAGCAGTTCTTC
TRBV7-6	-	-	TRBJ2-7	CASSLFQEDYEQYF	TGTGCCAGCAGCTTATTTCAGGAAGACTACGAGCAGTACTTC
TRBV18	-	few	TRBJ1-1	CASSRDLMNTEAFF	TGTGCCAGCTCACGGGACTTAATGAACACTGAAGCTTTCTTT
TRBV6-2/TRBV6-3	-	-	TRBJ1-5	CASSYWFLGQPNQPQHF	TGTGCCAGCAGTTATTGGTTTCTTGGACAGCCTAATCAGCCCCAGCATTTT
TRBV18	-	-	TRBJ1-4	CASSRSVRASEKLFF	TGTGCCAGCTCACGGTCTGTCAGGGCAAGTGAAAAACTGTTTTTT
TRBV4-2	TRBD2	few	TRBJ2-1	CASSRRLAGYRGPYNEQFF	TGTGCCAGCAGCCGACGACTAGCGGGATACCGGGGCCCGTACAATGAGCAGTTCTTC
TRBV7-2	-	few	TRBJ2-1	CASSTQGLEQFF	TGTGCCAGCAGCACTCAGGGCTTAGAGCAGTTCTTC
TRBV28	TRBD1	-	TRBJ2-3	CASSSLRDRGTDTQYF	TGTGCCAGCAGTTCTCTCCGGGACAGGGGAACAGATACGCAGTATTTT
TRBV7-9	TRBD1	few	TRBJ1-4	CASSFHQGGNEKLFF	TGTGCCAGCAGCTTCCATCAGGGGGGGAATGAAAAACTGTTTTTT
TRBV7-9	TRBD2	-	TRBJ2-1	CASSLTSGGAGEQFF	TGTGCCAGCAGCCTGACTAGCGGGGGGGCCGGTGAGCAGTTCTTC
TRBV4-2	TRBD2	few	TRBJ2-3	CASSQPSGRGDTQYF	TGTGCCAGCAGCCAGCCTAGCGGGCGGGGAGATACGCAGTATTTT
TRBV7-2	TRBD2	-	TRBJ2-1	CASRETPSGGINEQFF	TGTGCCAGCAGAGAAACACCCAGCGGGGGGATCAATGAGCAGTTCTTC
TRBV21-1	-	few	TRBJ1-5	CASSKGDRGHQPQHF	TGTGCCAGCAGCAAAGGGGACAGGGGGCATCAGCCCCAGCATTTT
TRBV21-1	-	-	TRBJ2-3	CASSKVPLAGGSTDTQYF	TGTGCCAGCAGCAAAGTCCCACTAGCGGGGGGTAGCACAGATACGCAGTATTTT
TRBV7-6	-	few	TRBJ2-7	CASSLVGTSNSYEQYF	TGTGCCAGCAGCTTAGTCGGGACTTCTAACTCCTACGAGCAGTACTTC
TRBV11-2	TRBD1	-	TRBJ2-1	CASSLDRQGAVNEQFF	TGTGCCAGCAGCTTAGATCGGCAGGGGGCGGTCAATGAGCAGTTCTTC
TRBV10-3	-	-	TRBJ2-5	CAISPTGETQYF	TGTGCCATCAGCCCAACGGGAGAGACCCAGTACTTC
TRBV12-5	-	-	TRBJ1-1	CASGLGTSNTEAFF	TGTGCTAGTGGTTTGGGTACCTCGAACACTGAAGCTTTCTTT
TRBV20-1	-	once	TRBJ1-2	CSATGAGGGYTF	TGCAGTGCCACCGGGGCCGGAGGAGGCTACACCTTC